Listed here are 7 T cell receptor beta chains from one sample, sequenced in a study of post-analysis software for immune sequencing data (dated by TCRdb to between 2014 and 2017). The antigens of these receptors remain unknown. Findings and caveats that apply to the study as a whole: Significantly higher frequencies in patients than in controls were found for a handful of TRBV segments, including TRBV5-6, TRBV5-1 and TRBV20-1.

Library preparation employed PCR. Instrument used: Illumina HiSeq 2500. To reduce PCR and sequencing biases, unique molecular identifiers were incorporated into the TCR beta cDNA libraries. The public reads were quality trimmed at Q25 with fastp and then assembled into clones with MiXCR by TCRdb, keeping productive beta chains. Every distinct CDR3 protein forms one entry, paired with its most common genes and DNA. In this sample the table shows roughly 800,000 distinct CDR3 sequences, roughly 50% of which occur a single time. The top ten clones comprise approximately 4.4% of the sample. The sequenced sample consisted of blood. These receptors all stem from a girl between 5 and 17 years old with multiple sclerosis.

The V and J genes are TRBV19 and TRBJ2-7; tentatively, D is TRBD1 (6 bases). Trimming took off 5 bases at V and 3 bases at J, with 17 bases between the two ends. Germline loops: CDR1 LNHDA, CDR2 SQIVND (reference sequence). The CDR3 contains 15 residues. Here the CDR3 reads CASSESLTGFYEQYF. The DNA for the CDR3 is TGTGCCAGTAGTGAGTCCCTGACAGGATTCTACGAGCAGTACTTC.

In nucleotides, the CDR3 is TGTGCCAGCAGCCAGCCGCCAGGGGAAGTTACTGGCTACACCTTC. This gives the protein CASSQPPGEVTGYTF. The rearrangement links TRBV5-6 to TRBJ1-2, with a possible D match to TRBD1 (6 bases). The V gene lost 4 bases and the J gene lost 7 bases, with 20 bases spanning the gap. The length of the CDR3 is 15 residues. Germline assignment: CDR1 SGHDT and CDR2 YYEEEE.

The gene calls are TRBV29-1 and TRBJ2-3; D not certain. The CDR3 runs 12 residues. Germline CDR1 is SQVTM and CDR2 is ANQGSEA. Trimming shortened V by 1 base and J by 2 bases, and 4 bases separated the two germline ends. The CDR3 region has the DNA TGCAGCGTTGAAGCCCCCACAGATACGCAGTATTTT. This sequence encodes CSVEAPTDTQYF.

The V gene is TRBV6-5, the J gene TRBJ2-7, with a weak D call TRBD1 (6 bases). V gave up 2 bases and J gave up 0 bases, with 11 bases separating them. In germline, CDR1 is MNHEY, CDR2 SVGAGI. The CDR3 is 15 residues long. The CDR3 DNA follows: TGTGCCAGCAGTTACACCGGACAGTACTCCTACGAGCAGTACTTC. Translating gives CASSYTGQYSYEQYF.

The chain combines TRBV20-1 with TRBJ2-1; D is ambiguous. CDR1 and CDR2 from the germline V gene are DFQATT and SNEGSKA (reference sequence). CDR3 size: 14 residues. V was pared by 0 bases and J by 8 bases, with 14 bases between. CDR3 DNA: TGCAGTGCTAGAGATAGTCTAGGTCGAGATGAGCAGTTCTTC. Translation gives CSARDSLGRDEQFF.

The chain carries TRBV11-2 and TRBJ2-1; 7 positions agree with TRBD2. Germline assignment: CDR1 SGHAT and CDR2 FQNNGV. J was trimmed by 8 bases and V by 3 bases; bases with no gene match: 10. The CDR3 has 15 amino acids. CDR3 sequence: CASSFGGRLGYEQFF. CDR3 nucleotides: TGTGCCAGCAGCTTTGGCGGGAGACTGGGTTATGAGCAGTTCTTC. Filled out from reference TRBV11-2 and TRBJ2-1, the complete variable domain reads EAGVAQSPRYKIIEKRQSVAFWCNPISGHATLYWYQQILGQGPKLLIQFQNNGVVDDSQLPKDRFSAERLKGVDSTLKIQPAKLEDSAVYLCASSFGGRLGYEQFFGPGTRLTVL.

This sequence joins TRBV6-5 and TRBJ1-5; perhaps TRBD1 as D (6 bases). This CDR3 comprises 17 residues. V lost 7 bases to trimming and J lost 6 bases, with 25 bases between them. Germline V gives CDR1 MNHEY, CDR2 SVGAGI. This chain's CDR3 is CASKSLGPGDGSQPQHF. CDR3 DNA sequence: TGTGCCAGCAAGAGTTTGGGACCAGGGGACGGGAGTCAGCCCCAGCATTTT.